This T cell receptor (beta chain) comes out of a study of cytomegalovirus exposure and HLA in healthy donors. General study findings and limits: Of the V segments, some could not be distinguished, including TRBV6-2 and TRBV6-3, and were excluded.

Germline trimming cut 2 bases from V and 6 bases from J; bases unmatched to any gene: 9. Germline V gene data show CDR1 as GTSNPN and CDR2 as SVGIG (reference sequence). The CDR3 is made up of 15 amino acids. A remark on this clone: Its antigen is not identified.

The PCR made use of 60 Vbeta and 13 Jbeta primers. Clones were sequenced by immunoSEQ multiplex PCR, and TCRdb holds only the in-frame ones, with some missing. Here the sample spans approximately 150,000 clones, around four fifths being singletons. This sequence joins TRBV30 and TRBJ1-5; 8 bases line up with TRBD1. The clonotype was recovered from a woman aged 50 to 60 in good health and CMV-seropositive. The sequenced sample was PBMCs. As DNA, the CDR3 is TGTGCCTGGAGTTCACAGGGGGTGGTAAGTCAGCCCCAGCATTTT. Amino acid sequence: CAWSSQGVVSQPQHF. Filled out from reference TRBV30 and TRBJ1-5, the complete variable domain reads SQTIHQWPATLVQPVGSPLSLECTVEGTSNPNLYWYRQAAGRGLQLLFYSVGIGQISSEVPQNLSASRPQDRQFILSSKKLLLSDSGFYLCAWSSQGVVSQPQHFGDGTRLSIL.